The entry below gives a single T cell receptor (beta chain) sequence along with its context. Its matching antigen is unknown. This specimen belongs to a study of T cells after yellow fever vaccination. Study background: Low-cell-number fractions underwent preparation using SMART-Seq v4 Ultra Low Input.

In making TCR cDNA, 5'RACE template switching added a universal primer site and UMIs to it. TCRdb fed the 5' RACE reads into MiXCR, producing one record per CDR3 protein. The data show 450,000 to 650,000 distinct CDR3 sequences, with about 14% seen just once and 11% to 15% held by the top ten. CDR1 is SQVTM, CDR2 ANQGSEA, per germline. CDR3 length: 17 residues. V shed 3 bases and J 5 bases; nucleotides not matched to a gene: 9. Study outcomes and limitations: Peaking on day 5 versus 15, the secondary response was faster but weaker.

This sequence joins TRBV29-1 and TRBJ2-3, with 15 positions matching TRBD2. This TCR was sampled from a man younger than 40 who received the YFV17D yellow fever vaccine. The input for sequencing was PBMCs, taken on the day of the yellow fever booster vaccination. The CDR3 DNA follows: TGCAGCGTTGACGGGACTAGCGGGAGGATTCGGGGAGATACGCAGTATTTT. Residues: CSVDGTSGRIRGDTQYF.